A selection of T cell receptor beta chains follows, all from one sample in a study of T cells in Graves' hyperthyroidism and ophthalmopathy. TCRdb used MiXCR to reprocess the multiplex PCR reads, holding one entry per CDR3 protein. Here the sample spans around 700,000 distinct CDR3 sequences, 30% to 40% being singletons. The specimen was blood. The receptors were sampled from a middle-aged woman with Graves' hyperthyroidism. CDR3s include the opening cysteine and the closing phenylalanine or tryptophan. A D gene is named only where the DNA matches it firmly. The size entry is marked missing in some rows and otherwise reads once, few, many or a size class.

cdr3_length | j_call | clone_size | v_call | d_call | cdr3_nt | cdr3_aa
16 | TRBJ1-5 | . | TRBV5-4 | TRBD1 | TGTGCCAGCAGCTTGTTGACAGGGGGCGAAGGGCAGCCCCAGCATTTT | CASSLLTGGEGQPQHF
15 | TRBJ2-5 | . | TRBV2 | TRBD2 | TGTGCCAGCAGTGCACCGGGACTAGAAATAGAGACCCAGTACTTC | CASSAPGLEIETQYF
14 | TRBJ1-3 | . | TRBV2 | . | TGTGCCAGCAGCATCCGGGAGGCTGGAAACACCATATATTTT | CASSIREAGNTIYF
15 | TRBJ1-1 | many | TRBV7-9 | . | TGTGCCAGCCGCCCATCCGATCAGGGTAACACTGAAGCTTTCTTT | CASRPSDQGNTEAFF
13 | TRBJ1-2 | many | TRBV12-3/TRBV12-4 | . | TGTGCCAGCAGCCGAGGGCCGGACTATGGCTACACCTTC | CASSRGPDYGYTF
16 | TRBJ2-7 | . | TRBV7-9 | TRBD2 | TGTGCCAGCAGCCAAGAATTCGGACTAGCGGGTGGGGTGTCTTACTTC | CASSQEFGLAGGVSYF
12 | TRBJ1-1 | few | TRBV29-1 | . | TGCAGCGTCACAGGGATAAACTCTGAAGCTTTCTTT | CSVTGINSEAFF
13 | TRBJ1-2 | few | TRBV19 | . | TGTGCCAGTAGTAGCATAGGAGGTAACGGCTACACCTTC | CASSSIGGNGYTF
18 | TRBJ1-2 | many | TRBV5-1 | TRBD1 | TGCGCCAGCAGCTTAGGGACCGGCAGGACAGGGGAGCGTTCTGGCTACACCTTC | CASSLGTGRTGERSGYTF
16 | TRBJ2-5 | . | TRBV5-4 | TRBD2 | TGTGCCAGCAGGCGTGGACTAGCGGGTGAGCAAGAGACCCAGTACTTC | CASRRGLAGEQETQYF
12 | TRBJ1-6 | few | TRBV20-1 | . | TGCAGTGCCGGTTTAGGGCGTTCACCCCTCCACTTT | CSAGLGRSPLHF
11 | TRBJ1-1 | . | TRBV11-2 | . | TGTGCCAGCAGCTTAAGAGGAGTCCCTTTCTTT | CASSLRGVPFF
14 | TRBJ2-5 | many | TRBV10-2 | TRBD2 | TGCGCCAGCAGTGATGCGGGAGCCACGGAGACCCAGTACTTC | CASSDAGATETQYF
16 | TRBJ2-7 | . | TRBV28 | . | TGTGCCAGCAGTCCCCCAGGACAGGGAGGGATCTACGAGCAGTACTTC | CASSPPGQGGIYEQYF
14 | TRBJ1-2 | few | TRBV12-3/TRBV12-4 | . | TGTGCCAGCACCCCCGCGGGGATAAAGGGTGGCTACACCTTC | CASTPAGIKGGYTF
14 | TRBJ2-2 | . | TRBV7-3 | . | TGTGCCAGCAGCTTAACCTACCGAGCCGGGGAGCTGTTTTTT | CASSLTYRAGELFF
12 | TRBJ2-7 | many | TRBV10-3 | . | TGTGCCATCAGGACCGTGGCCTACGAGCAGTACTTC | CAIRTVAYEQYF